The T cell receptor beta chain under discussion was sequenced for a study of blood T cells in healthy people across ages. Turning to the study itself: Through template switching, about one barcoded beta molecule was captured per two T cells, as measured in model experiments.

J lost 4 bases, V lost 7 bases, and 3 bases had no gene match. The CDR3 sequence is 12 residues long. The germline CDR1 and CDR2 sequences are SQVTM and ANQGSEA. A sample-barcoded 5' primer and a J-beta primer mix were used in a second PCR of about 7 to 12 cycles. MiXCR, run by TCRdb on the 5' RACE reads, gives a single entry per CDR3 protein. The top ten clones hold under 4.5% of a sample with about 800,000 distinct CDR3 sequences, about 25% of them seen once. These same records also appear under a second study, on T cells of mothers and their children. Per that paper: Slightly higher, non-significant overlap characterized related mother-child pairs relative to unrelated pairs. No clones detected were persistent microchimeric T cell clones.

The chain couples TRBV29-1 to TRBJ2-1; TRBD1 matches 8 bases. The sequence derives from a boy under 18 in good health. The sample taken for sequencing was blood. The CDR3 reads CSARQGYNEQFF. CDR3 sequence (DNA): TGCAGCGCAAGACAGGGGTACAATGAGCAGTTCTTC.